This note documents a single T cell receptor (beta chain) sequence. Antigen specificity is unknown. 60 Vbeta and 13 Jbeta primers were used in PCR. Method: immunoSEQ multiplex PCR; TCRdb's copy keeps in-frame clones and lacks some. This table has approximately 100,000 clones, 60% to 85% appearing once. These data come from a study of cytomegalovirus exposure and HLA in healthy donors. General study results and limits: In vitro assays verified that a few CMV-associated chains recognized CMV antigens specifically. Despite most TCR sequences being rare, some public TCRs occurred in many donors. Reports indicated that the classifier achieved high specificity and sensitivity in diagnosing cytomegalovirus status.

Each of the donors was a healthy bone marrow donor. Sequencing input: PBMCs. This TCR was recovered from a man aged 60 to 69 in good health and CMV-seropositive.

CDR3 region: CASSDGRTSNSNQPQHF. DNA for the CDR3: TGTGCCAGCAGTGACGGAAGGACTAGCAATAGCAATCAGCCCCAGCATTTT. This rearrangement joins TRBV25-1 to TRBJ1-5; no clear D. CDR1 and CDR2 (germline): MGHDK, SYGVNS. The V end lost 3 bases, the J end lost 0 bases, and 15 bases lay between the germline ends. The CDR3 is 17 residues long. Full variable domain (outside the CDR3, taken from reference TRBV25-1 and TRBJ1-5): EADIYQTPRYLVIGTGKKITLECSQTMGHDKMYWYQQDPGMELHLIHYSYGVNSTEKGDLSSESTVSRIRTEHFPLTLESARPSHTSQYLCASSDGRTSNSNQPQHFGDGTRLSIL.